This T cell receptor (beta chain) derives from a study of shared clonotypes between healthy human individuals. Overall study results and limits: Naive CD4 clonotypes were shared across a handful of donors at roughly 5%.

Trimming removed 0 bases at V and 3 bases at J, with 7 bases between. CDR3 size: 14 residues. Germline-derived CDR1 and CDR2 are SGDLS and YYNGEE. The naive CD8 population came from CD45RO-negative cells selected for CCR7, without terminally differentiated effector memory CD45RA+ cells. To note about this clone: Its antigen remains unknown.

Source study methods: ImmunoSEQ junction-only sequences lacked quality scores, so their filtering differed. The assay was immunoSEQ multiplex PCR, and TCRdb's table has in-frame clones only and misses some. V, J and clone size are those of that table, while D and trimming were read from the DNA. Of about 2,200,000 clones in the sample, about 93% were seen once. This clonotype was sampled from a man aged 18 to 35 in good health. Some clones in this sample may be carry-over from other donors' samples. The rearrangement uses TRBV9 and TRBJ2-1; D remains ambiguous. The specimen was naive CD8+ T cells from PBMCs. The CDR3: CASSVDQNYNEQFF. In DNA form, the CDR3 reads TGTGCCAGCAGCGTAGACCAAAACTACAATGAGCAGTTCTTC.